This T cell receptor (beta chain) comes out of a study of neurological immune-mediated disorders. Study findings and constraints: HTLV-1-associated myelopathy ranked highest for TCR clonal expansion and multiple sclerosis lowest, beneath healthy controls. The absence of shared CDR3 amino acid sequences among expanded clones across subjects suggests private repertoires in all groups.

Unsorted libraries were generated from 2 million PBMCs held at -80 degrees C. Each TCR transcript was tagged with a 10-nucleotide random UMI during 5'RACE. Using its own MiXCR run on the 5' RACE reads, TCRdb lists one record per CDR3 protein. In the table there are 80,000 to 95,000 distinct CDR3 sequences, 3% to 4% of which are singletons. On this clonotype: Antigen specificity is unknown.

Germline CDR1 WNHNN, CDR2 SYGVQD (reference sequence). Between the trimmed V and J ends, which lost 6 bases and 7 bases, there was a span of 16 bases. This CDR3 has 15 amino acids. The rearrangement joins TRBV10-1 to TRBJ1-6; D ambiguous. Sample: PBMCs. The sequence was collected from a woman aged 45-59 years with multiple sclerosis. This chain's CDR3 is CASRMDQSGNSPLHF. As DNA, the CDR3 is TGCGCCAGCAGGATGGACCAGTCGGGGAATTCACCCCTCCACTTT.